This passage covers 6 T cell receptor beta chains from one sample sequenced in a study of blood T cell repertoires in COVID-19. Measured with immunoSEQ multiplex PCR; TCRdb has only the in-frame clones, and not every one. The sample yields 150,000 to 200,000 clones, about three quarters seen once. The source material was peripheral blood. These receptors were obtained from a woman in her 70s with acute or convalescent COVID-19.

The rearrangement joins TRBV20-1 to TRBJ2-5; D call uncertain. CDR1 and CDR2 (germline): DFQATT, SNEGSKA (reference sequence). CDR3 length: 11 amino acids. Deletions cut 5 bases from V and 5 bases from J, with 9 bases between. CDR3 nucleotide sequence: TGCAGTGCTCCCCTCCCGGAGACCCAGTACTTC. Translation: CSAPLPETQYF.

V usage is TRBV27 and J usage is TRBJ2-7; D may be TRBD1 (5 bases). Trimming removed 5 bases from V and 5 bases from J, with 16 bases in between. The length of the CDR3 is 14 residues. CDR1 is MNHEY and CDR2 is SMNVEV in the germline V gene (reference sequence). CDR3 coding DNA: TGTGCCAGCAGTCCGCAGGGATCCCACCACGAGCAGTACTTC. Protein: CASSPQGSHHEQYF.

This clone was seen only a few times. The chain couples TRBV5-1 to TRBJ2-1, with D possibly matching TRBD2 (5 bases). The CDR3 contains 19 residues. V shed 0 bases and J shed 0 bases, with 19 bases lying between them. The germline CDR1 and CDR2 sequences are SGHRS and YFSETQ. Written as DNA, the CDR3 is TGCGCCAGCAGCTTGGCCTACGAGGGATGGGAGAGCTCCTACAATGAGCAGTTCTTC. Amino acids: CASSLAYEGWESSYNEQFF.

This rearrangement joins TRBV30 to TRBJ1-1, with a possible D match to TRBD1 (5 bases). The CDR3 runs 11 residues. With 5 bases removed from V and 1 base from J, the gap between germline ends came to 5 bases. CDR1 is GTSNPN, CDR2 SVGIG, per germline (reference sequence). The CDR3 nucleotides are TGTGCCTGGGACAGGAACACTGAAGCTTTCTTT. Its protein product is CAWDRNTEAFF.

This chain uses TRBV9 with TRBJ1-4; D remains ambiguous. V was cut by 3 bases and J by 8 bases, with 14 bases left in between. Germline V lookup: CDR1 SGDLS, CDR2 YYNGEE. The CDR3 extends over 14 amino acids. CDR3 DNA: TGTGCCAGCAGCGAACACTCCAGCGCCGAAAAACTGTTTTTT. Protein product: CASSEHSSAEKLFF.

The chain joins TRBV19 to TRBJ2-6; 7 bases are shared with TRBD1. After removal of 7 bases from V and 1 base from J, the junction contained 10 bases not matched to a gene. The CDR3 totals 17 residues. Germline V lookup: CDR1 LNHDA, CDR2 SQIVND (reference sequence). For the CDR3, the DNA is TGTGCCAGTATCAGGGGGACGTTAGTATCTGGGGCCAACGTCCTGACTTTC. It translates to CASIRGTLVSGANVLTF.